This entry describes one T cell receptor beta chain. What it binds is unknown. Germline V gives CDR1 KGHSH, CDR2 LQKENI. This CDR3 region has 13 residues. The V end lost 4 bases, the J end lost 5 bases, and 8 bases lay between the germline ends. This entry belongs to a study of cytomegalovirus exposure and HLA in healthy donors. Study-wide points: The CMV antigen specificity of a few CMV-associated chains was confirmed through in vitro analysis. Overall, around 160 TCR beta chains were annotated as cytomegalovirus-associated. Later analysis demonstrated an association between a missense DCLRE1C variant and TCR beta V- and J-gene trimming.

PCR primers comprised 60 Vbeta and 13 Jbeta primers. The repertoire was sequenced with immunoSEQ multiplex PCR; TCRdb's copy has only in-frame clones and lacks some. Among 57,000 or so clones, around 70% were seen once, and the ten largest hold approximately 19%. Material: PBMCs. The TCR sequence derives from a woman in her fifties or sixties in good health and CMV-seropositive. The chain uses TRBV18 and TRBJ2-2; D unclear. The CDR3 nucleotides read TGTGCCAGCTCACTGATAGAGACCGGGGAGCTGTTTTTT. Protein product: CASSLIETGELFF.